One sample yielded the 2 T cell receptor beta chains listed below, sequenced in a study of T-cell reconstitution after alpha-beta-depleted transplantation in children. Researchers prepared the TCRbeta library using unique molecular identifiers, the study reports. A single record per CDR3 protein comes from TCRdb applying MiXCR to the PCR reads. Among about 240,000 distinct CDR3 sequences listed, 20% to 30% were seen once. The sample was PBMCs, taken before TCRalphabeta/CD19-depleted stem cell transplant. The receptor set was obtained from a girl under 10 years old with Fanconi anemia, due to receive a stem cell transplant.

The CDR3 DNA reads as TGTGCCAGCAGGGCGGGTCCCTCCTACAATGAGCAGTTCTTC. Translated: CASRAGPSYNEQFF. The V and J genes are TRBV2 and TRBJ2-1; D is perhaps TRBD2 (5 bases). The CDR3 has 14 residues. CDR1 and CDR2 (germline): SNHLY, FYNNEI. Trimming removed 6 bases from V and 0 bases from J, with 9 bases in between.

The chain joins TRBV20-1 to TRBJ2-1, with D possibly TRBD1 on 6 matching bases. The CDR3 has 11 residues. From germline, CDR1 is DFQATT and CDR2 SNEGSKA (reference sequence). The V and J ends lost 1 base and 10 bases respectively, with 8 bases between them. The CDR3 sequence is CSARAGQEQFF. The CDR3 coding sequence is TGCAGTGCTAGAGCAGGACAGGAGCAGTTCTTC.